The rows below give T cell receptor beta chains drawn from one sample of a study of T cell changes during pregnancy in multiple sclerosis. Sequencing was performed with immunoSEQ multiplex PCR; in TCRdb, only in-frame clones are kept and a portion is missing. The sample consists of about 89,000 clones, about 90% of them appearing once. This specimen consisted of peripheral blood, obtained after pregnancy. These receptor sequences come from a female donor in good health, enrolled as a control in a pregnancy study. The CDR3 runs from the conserved cysteine through the conserved F or W. The D gene is left open where the match is weak. Rows may omit the clone size; those that give it use once, few, many or a size class.

CDR3 DNA: TGTGCCAGCAGCTTAGCGGCCAGCGGGGGGGGTAAGACCCAGTACTTC
CDR3 protein: CASSLAASGGGKTQYF
D gene: TRBD2
clone size: .
J gene: TRBJ2-5
V gene: TRBV7-9

CDR3 DNA: TGTGCCAGCAGCCGACAGATTGAAGCTTTCTTT
CDR3 protein: CASSRQIEAFF
D gene: .
clone size: .
J gene: TRBJ1-1
V gene: TRBV5-5

CDR3 DNA: TGTGCCAGCTCACGAGAAACAGGGGCTAGCTCCTACAATGAGCAGTTCTTC
CDR3 protein: CASSRETGASSYNEQFF
D gene: TRBD1
clone size: .
J gene: TRBJ2-1
V gene: TRBV18

CDR3 DNA: TGTGCCAGCAGTGAATATAACTATGGCTACACCTTC
CDR3 protein: CASSEYNYGYTF
D gene: .
clone size: .
J gene: TRBJ1-2
V gene: TRBV2

CDR3 DNA: TGTGCCAGTATTCCACAGGGTTGGACTGAAGCTTTCTTT
CDR3 protein: CASIPQGWTEAFF
D gene: .
clone size: .
J gene: TRBJ1-1
V gene: TRBV19

CDR3 DNA: TGTGCCAGCAGCTTAGCGTCCCTACGACAGGGTTCGGACACTGAAGCTTTCTTT
CDR3 protein: CASSLASLRQGSDTEAFF
D gene: TRBD1
clone size: .
J gene: TRBJ1-1
V gene: TRBV7-9

CDR3 DNA: TGTGCCAGCACCCCTTCTCCCCCCCATGAGCAGTTCTTC
CDR3 protein: CASTPSPPHEQFF
D gene: .
clone size: once
J gene: TRBJ2-1
V gene: TRBV7-2

CDR3 DNA: TGTGCCAGCACCACTAGGGGGGGAACTAATGAAAAACTGTTTTTT
CDR3 protein: CASTTRGGTNEKLFF
D gene: .
clone size: .
J gene: TRBJ1-4
V gene: TRBV28

CDR3 DNA: TGTGCCAGCTCACCTGAGTCCTACAATGAGCAGTTCTTC
CDR3 protein: CASSPESYNEQFF
D gene: .
clone size: once
J gene: TRBJ2-1
V gene: TRBV18

CDR3 DNA: TGCAGCGTCCCGCGGGGGGTTGGGTCACCCCTCCACTTT
CDR3 protein: CSVPRGVGSPLHF
D gene: .
clone size: .
J gene: TRBJ1-6
V gene: TRBV29-1

CDR3 DNA: TGTGCCAGCAGCTTCCCGAATCAGCCCCAGCATTTT
CDR3 protein: CASSFPNQPQHF
D gene: .
clone size: once
J gene: TRBJ1-5
V gene: TRBV7-9

CDR3 DNA: TGTGCCAGTAGTACTAAGAGGAACACTGAAGCTTTCTTT
CDR3 protein: CASSTKRNTEAFF
D gene: .
clone size: .
J gene: TRBJ1-1
V gene: TRBV19

CDR3 DNA: TGTGCCAGCAGTAGGAGCTCTGGGGCCAACGTCCTGACTTTC
CDR3 protein: CASSRSSGANVLTF
D gene: .
clone size: .
J gene: TRBJ2-6
V gene: TRBV6-6

CDR3 DNA: TGTGCCAGCAGTTTAGCGGTGGGAGTGACCCAGTACTTC
CDR3 protein: CASSLAVGVTQYF
D gene: .
clone size: .
J gene: TRBJ2-5
V gene: TRBV28

CDR3 DNA: TGTGCCTGGATCACCGGGACTGAGTATAATTCACCCCTCCACTTT
CDR3 protein: CAWITGTEYNSPLHF
D gene: .
clone size: .
J gene: TRBJ1-6
V gene: TRBV30

CDR3 DNA: TGCGCCAGCAGCTTGGCACTCTCCGAGGGCTATGGCTACACCTTC
CDR3 protein: CASSLALSEGYGYTF
D gene: .
clone size: .
J gene: TRBJ1-2
V gene: TRBV5-1

CDR3 DNA: TGTGCCAGCAGCGGGGAGGGGGGGTCAGGGCGGCAGCCCCAGCATTTT
CDR3 protein: CASSGEGGSGRQPQHF
D gene: .
clone size: .
J gene: TRBJ1-5
V gene: TRBV7-9

CDR3 DNA: TGCGCCAGCAGCCAAGGTCCGGGGATCTCTGGAAACACCATATATTTT
CDR3 protein: CASSQGPGISGNTIYF
D gene: .
clone size: .
J gene: TRBJ1-3
V gene: TRBV4-1

CDR3 DNA: TGTGCCACCAGCCTAGCGGGGGGATTCAATGAGCAGTTCTTC
CDR3 protein: CATSLAGGFNEQFF
D gene: TRBD2
clone size: .
J gene: TRBJ2-1
V gene: TRBV15

CDR3 DNA: TGTGCCAGCACCTCGGAAGCGGGGACAGGGGGCTCCGGCTACACCTTC
CDR3 protein: CASTSEAGTGGSGYTF
D gene: TRBD1
clone size: once
J gene: TRBJ1-2
V gene: TRBV28

CDR3 DNA: TGTGCCAGCAGGCCCGAGGGAGGGGCTGGAAACACCATATATTTT
CDR3 protein: CASRPEGGAGNTIYF
D gene: .
clone size: .
J gene: TRBJ1-3
V gene: TRBV7-9

CDR3 DNA: TGCGCCAGCAGCTTGCGGCCGACTTCTAACTATGGCTACACCTTC
CDR3 protein: CASSLRPTSNYGYTF
D gene: .
clone size: once
J gene: TRBJ1-2
V gene: TRBV5-1

CDR3 DNA: TGTGCCAGCAGTCAACAGGGGGCTAGGGTTAATGAGCAGTTCTTC
CDR3 protein: CASSQQGARVNEQFF
D gene: TRBD1
clone size: .
J gene: TRBJ2-1
V gene: TRBV27

CDR3 DNA: TGCAGCGTTGGGGGGGAGGCGTCCTACGAGCAGTACTTC
CDR3 protein: CSVGGEASYEQYF
D gene: .
clone size: .
J gene: TRBJ2-7
V gene: TRBV29-1

CDR3 DNA: TGTGCCAGCTCACCACCGGGGGGGCACCACAATGAGCAGTTCTTC
CDR3 protein: CASSPPGGHHNEQFF
D gene: .
clone size: once
J gene: TRBJ2-1
V gene: TRBV18

CDR3 DNA: TGTGCCAGCACCCAATCCGGCGGTAGGAACACCGGGGAGCTGTTTTTT
CDR3 protein: CASTQSGGRNTGELFF
D gene: .
clone size: .
J gene: TRBJ2-2
V gene: TRBV28

CDR3 DNA: TGTGCCAGCAGCTTGGACGTAGGGGCCCCTGGGCAGTTCTTC
CDR3 protein: CASSLDVGAPGQFF
D gene: .
clone size: .
J gene: TRBJ2-1
V gene: TRBV5-4

CDR3 DNA: TGCGCCAGCAGCTCACAGGTTAATGAAAAACTGTTTTTT
CDR3 protein: CASSSQVNEKLFF
D gene: .
clone size: .
J gene: TRBJ1-4
V gene: TRBV5-1

CDR3 DNA: TGTGCCAGCAGCTCAGACAGGGCTGAAGCTTTCTTT
CDR3 protein: CASSSDRAEAFF
D gene: TRBD1
clone size: few
J gene: TRBJ1-1
V gene: TRBV7-8

CDR3 DNA: TGTGCCAGTAGGTCGGGCCAAGAGACCCAGTACTTC
CDR3 protein: CASRSGQETQYF
D gene: .
clone size: once
J gene: TRBJ2-5
V gene: TRBV19

CDR3 DNA: TGCGCCAGCTCCCTAGCGGGGGCAACCTACGAGCAGTACTTC
CDR3 protein: CASSLAGATYEQYF
D gene: TRBD2
clone size: .
J gene: TRBJ2-7
V gene: TRBV5-1

CDR3 DNA: TGTGCCAGCAGTGTCTTTTCCTCAGGAAATGAGCAGTTCTTC
CDR3 protein: CASSVFSSGNEQFF
D gene: .
clone size: .
J gene: TRBJ2-1
V gene: TRBV6-4

CDR3 DNA: TGTGCCAGCAGTACTGATCTTTACACCGGGGAGCTGTTTTTT
CDR3 protein: CASSTDLYTGELFF
D gene: .
clone size: .
J gene: TRBJ2-2
V gene: TRBV6-4

CDR3 DNA: TGTGCCAGCAGCTCCGGACAGGGGGGAGATACGCAGTATTTT
CDR3 protein: CASSSGQGGDTQYF
D gene: TRBD1
clone size: .
J gene: TRBJ2-3
V gene: TRBV7-9

CDR3 DNA: TGTGCCACCGGGACTATGGATTATGAGCAGTTCTTC
CDR3 protein: CATGTMDYEQFF
D gene: TRBD2
clone size: .
J gene: TRBJ2-1
V gene: TRBV19

CDR3 DNA: TGTGCCAGCAGCTCGGTAGCGGGGTACACCGGGGAGCTGTTTTTT
CDR3 protein: CASSSVAGYTGELFF
D gene: TRBD2
clone size: .
J gene: TRBJ2-2
V gene: TRBV7-8

CDR3 DNA: TGTGCCAGCAGTTGGACTCTGAGTGGCTACACCTTC
CDR3 protein: CASSWTLSGYTF
D gene: .
clone size: .
J gene: TRBJ1-2
V gene: TRBV6-1

CDR3 DNA: TGTGCCAGCAGCTTATTGTCGGGTGGCGGTGAGCAGTTCTTC
CDR3 protein: CASSLLSGGGEQFF
D gene: .
clone size: once
J gene: TRBJ2-1
V gene: TRBV11-3

CDR3 DNA: TGTGCCAGCAGCCAAATTAATGAAAAACTGTTTTTT
CDR3 protein: CASSQINEKLFF
D gene: .
clone size: once
J gene: TRBJ1-4
V gene: TRBV7-9

CDR3 DNA: TGCGCCACCGGGACTAGCGGGGGGAATTGGATCACAGATACGCAGTATTTT
CDR3 protein: CATGTSGGNWITDTQYF
D gene: TRBD2
clone size: .
J gene: TRBJ2-3
V gene: TRBV10-1

CDR3 DNA: TGTGCCAGCAGCTTGGCTGGCCTCACCTACGAGCAGTACTTC
CDR3 protein: CASSLAGLTYEQYF
D gene: .
clone size: .
J gene: TRBJ2-7
V gene: TRBV5-8

CDR3 DNA: TGTGCCAGCAGTTCTTCAGGGGGCATTGTGAACGAGCAGTACTTC
CDR3 protein: CASSSSGGIVNEQYF
D gene: TRBD1
clone size: once
J gene: TRBJ2-7
V gene: TRBV27

CDR3 DNA: TGTGCCAGCAGTTACTGGCGACAGGGGGGCGCGGCTGAAGCTTTCTTT
CDR3 protein: CASSYWRQGGAAEAFF
D gene: TRBD1
clone size: once
J gene: TRBJ1-1
V gene: TRBV6-6

CDR3 DNA: TGCAGTGCCTTTCGGAGGGATGCTTTCTTT
CDR3 protein: CSAFRRDAFF
D gene: .
clone size: few
J gene: TRBJ1-1
V gene: TRBV20-1

CDR3 DNA: TGTGCCAGCAGCCTACAGGGGGCCGGAGAGACCCAGTACTTC
CDR3 protein: CASSLQGAGETQYF
D gene: TRBD1
clone size: .
J gene: TRBJ2-5
V gene: TRBV5-4

CDR3 DNA: TGTGCCAGCAGCTATCAGCGGGGGGGCGGTGAGCAGTTCTTC
CDR3 protein: CASSYQRGGGEQFF
D gene: TRBD2
clone size: .
J gene: TRBJ2-1
V gene: TRBV7-6

CDR3 DNA: TGTGCCAGCAGCTTAAGCCGATCTAGCGGGAGCAGGGGAGAGACCCAGTACTTC
CDR3 protein: CASSLSRSSGSRGETQYF
D gene: TRBD2
clone size: .
J gene: TRBJ2-5
V gene: TRBV7-2

CDR3 DNA: TGCAGCGTTGAAACAGGGACTAACTCCTACGAGCAGTACTTC
CDR3 protein: CSVETGTNSYEQYF
D gene: .
clone size: .
J gene: TRBJ2-7
V gene: TRBV29-1

CDR3 DNA: TGTGCCAGCAGCGGAGCTTCCCGGGACACCCAATACTATGGCTACACCTTC
CDR3 protein: CASSGASRDTQYYGYTF
D gene: .
clone size: .
J gene: TRBJ1-2
V gene: TRBV2